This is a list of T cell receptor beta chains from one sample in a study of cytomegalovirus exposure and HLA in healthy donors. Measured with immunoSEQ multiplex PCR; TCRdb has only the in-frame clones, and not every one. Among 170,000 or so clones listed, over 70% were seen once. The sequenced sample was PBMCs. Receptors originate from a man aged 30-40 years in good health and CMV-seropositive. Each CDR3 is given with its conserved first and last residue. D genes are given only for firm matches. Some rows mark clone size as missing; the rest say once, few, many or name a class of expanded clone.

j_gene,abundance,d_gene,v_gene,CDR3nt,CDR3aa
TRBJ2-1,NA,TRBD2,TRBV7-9,TGTGCCAGCTCCATTCCTGGCGGGAGTCCCTCCAGTGAGCAGTTCTTC,CASSIPGGSPSSEQFF
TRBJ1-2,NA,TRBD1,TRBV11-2,TGTGCCAGCAGCTCCCCAAAGGGGACAGGGGATGGCTACACCTTC,CASSSPKGTGDGYTF
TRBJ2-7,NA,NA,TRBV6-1,TGTGCCAGCAGCTCCGCCCCAGGGCCTGAGTACGAGCAGTACTTC,CASSSAPGPEYEQYF
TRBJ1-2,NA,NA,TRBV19,TGTGCCAGTAGTCTTCGACAGGTGCTCTATGGCTACACCTTC,CASSLRQVLYGYTF
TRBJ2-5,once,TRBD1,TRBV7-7,TGTGCCAGCAGCACCCTGACAGGGGGCGCGGAGACCCAGTACTTC,CASSTLTGGAETQYF
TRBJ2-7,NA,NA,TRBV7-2,TGTGCCAGCAGAACCGGGTTCCGAAGCTCCTACGAGCAGTACTTC,CASRTGFRSSYEQYF
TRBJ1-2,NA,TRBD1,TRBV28,TGTGCCAGCAGCCCCTCGGGGACAGGAGCCAATGGCTACACCTTC,CASSPSGTGANGYTF
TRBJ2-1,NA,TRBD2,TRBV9,TGTGCCAGCAGCGTAGGGTTCGCGGGAGGCATCAATGAGCAGTTCTTC,CASSVGFAGGINEQFF
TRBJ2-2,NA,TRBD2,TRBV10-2,TGCGCCAGCAGTGACCCAGGACTAGCGGGGGTTGCCGGGGAGCTGTTTTTT,CASSDPGLAGVAGELFF
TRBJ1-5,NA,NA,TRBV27,TGTGCCAGCAGTTTAAGGGGCAGTAGCAATCAGCCCCAGCATTTT,CASSLRGSSNQPQHF
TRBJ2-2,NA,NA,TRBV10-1,TGCGCCAGCAGTGGACAGAAAGCCGGGGAGCTGTTTTTT,CASSGQKAGELFF
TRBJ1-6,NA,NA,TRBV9,TGTGCCAGCAGAGGCCCAGGAAACTCGCGGGATTCACCCCTCCACTTT,CASRGPGNSRDSPLHF
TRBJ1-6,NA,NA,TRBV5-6,TGTGCCAGCAGCTTGTTGGTGAGCTCCTATAATTCACCCCTCCACTTT,CASSLLVSSYNSPLHF
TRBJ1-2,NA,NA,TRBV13,TGTGCCAGCAGCTTAGCGTGGGGGGACTATGGCTACACCTTC,CASSLAWGDYGYTF
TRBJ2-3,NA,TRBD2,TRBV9,TGTGCCAGCAGCGTAGTTAGCGGGGGGATAACAGATACGCAGTATTTT,CASSVVSGGITDTQYF
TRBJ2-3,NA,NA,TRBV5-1,TGCGCCAGCAGCTTGTGGGCAGGGCGTCGCACAGATACGCAGTATTTT,CASSLWAGRRTDTQYF
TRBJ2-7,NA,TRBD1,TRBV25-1,TGTGCCAGCAGAGAAGGACAGGGGAAAGGCTACGAGCAGTACTTC,CASREGQGKGYEQYF
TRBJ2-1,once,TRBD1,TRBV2,TGTGCCAGCAGGAAAGACAGGGGAGTGGATGAGCAGTTCTTC,CASRKDRGVDEQFF
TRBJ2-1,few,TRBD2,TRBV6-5,TGTGCCAGCAGTGATCCGGGACTAGTCTTCGGGCAGTTCTTC,CASSDPGLVFGQFF
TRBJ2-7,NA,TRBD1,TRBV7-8,TGTGCCAGCAGCTGGACAGGGAGCTACGAGCAGTACTTC,CASSWTGSYEQYF
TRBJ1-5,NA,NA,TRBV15,TGTGCCACCAGCAGAGGTTTCGGGAGCAATCAGCCCCAGCATTTT,CATSRGFGSNQPQHF
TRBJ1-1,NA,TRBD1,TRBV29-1,TGCAGCGTTCGACAGGGAAGGACTGAAGCTTTCTTT,CSVRQGRTEAFF
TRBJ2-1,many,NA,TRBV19,TGTGCCAGTAGTATTGGGTTGAGGCTATCGAATGAGCAGTTCTTC,CASSIGLRLSNEQFF
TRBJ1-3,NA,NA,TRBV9,TGTGCCAGCAGCGTAGCTGGGGCACCTGGAAACACCATATATTTT,CASSVAGAPGNTIYF
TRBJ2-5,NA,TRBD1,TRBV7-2,TGTGCCAGCAGCGCCGACAGGGTAAAGACCCAGTACTTC,CASSADRVKTQYF
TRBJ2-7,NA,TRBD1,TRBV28,TGTGCCAGCAGCCTGGGACAGGGGTGGGTCTACGAGCAGTACTTC,CASSLGQGWVYEQYF
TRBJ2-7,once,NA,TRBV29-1,TGCAGCGGTGTGGTTGGCGGGATAGGCGAGCAGTACTTC,CSGVVGGIGEQYF
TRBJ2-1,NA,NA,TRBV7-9,TGTGCCAGCAGCTCCCTTACGTCACAAGCGGACTACAATGAGCAGTTCTTC,CASSSLTSQADYNEQFF
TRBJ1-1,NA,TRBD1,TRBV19,TGTGCCAGTAGTCCCCAGGGACAGGGGCATGGTGGCACTGAAGCTTTCTTT,CASSPQGQGHGGTEAFF
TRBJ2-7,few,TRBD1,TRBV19,TGTGCCAGTAGTACGGGACAGGGGACCTCCTACGAGCAGTACTTC,CASSTGQGTSYEQYF
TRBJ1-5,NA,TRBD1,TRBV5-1,TGCGCCAGCAGCTCCGGGACAGCTAATCAGCCCCAGCATTTT,CASSSGTANQPQHF
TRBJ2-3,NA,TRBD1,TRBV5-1,TGCGCCAGCAGCATAAGACAGGGGGCGGCAGATACGCAGTATTTT,CASSIRQGAADTQYF
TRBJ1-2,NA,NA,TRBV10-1,TGCGCCAGCAGTCTCGACAGGAACTATGGCTGCACCTTC,CASSLDRNYGCTF
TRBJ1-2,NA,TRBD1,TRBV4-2,TGTGCCAGCAGCCAGGTCCCGCTCGGACAGGGGCACTATGGCTACACCTTC,CASSQVPLGQGHYGYTF
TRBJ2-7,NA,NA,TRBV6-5,TGTGCCAGCAGTTACTCGGGCCGGTACGAGCAGTACTTC,CASSYSGRYEQYF
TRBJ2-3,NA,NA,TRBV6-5,TGTGCCAGCAGGGCTAGCGAAAGCACAGATACGCAGTATTTT,CASRASESTDTQYF
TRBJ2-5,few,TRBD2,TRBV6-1,TGTGCCAGCAATGGACTAGCGGGGGGGGAGACCCAGTACTTC,CASNGLAGGETQYF
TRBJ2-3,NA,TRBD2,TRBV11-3,TGTGCCAGCAGCTCCAGAAGCGGGAGCCTCACAGATACGCAGTATTTT,CASSSRSGSLTDTQYF
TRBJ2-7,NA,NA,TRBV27,TGTGCCAGTTCGGACATTCCCCTGGAGCAGTACTTC,CASSDIPLEQYF
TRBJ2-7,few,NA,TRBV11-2,TGTGCCAGCAGCTTACAGGGAAGTAGCTTCTACGAGCAGTACTTC,CASSLQGSSFYEQYF
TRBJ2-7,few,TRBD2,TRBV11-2,TGTGCCAGCAGCTTACGGCTAGCGGGGGTTGACTACGAGCAGTACTTC,CASSLRLAGVDYEQYF
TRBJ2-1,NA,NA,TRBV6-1,TGTGCCAGCGGCTTCAATGAGCAGTTCTTC,CASGFNEQFF
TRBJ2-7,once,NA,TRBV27,TGTGCCAGCAGTCGAAGTTATTCGGGGTCCCTTGGCTACGAGCAGTACTTC,CASSRSYSGSLGYEQYF
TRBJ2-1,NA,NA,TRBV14,TGTGCCAGCAGCCTGGCTCATCTCGCGGGTGAGCAGTTCTTC,CASSLAHLAGEQFF
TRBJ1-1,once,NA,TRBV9,TGTGCCAGCAGCGTGGACTACAGGTCGAACACTGAAGCTTTCTTT,CASSVDYRSNTEAFF